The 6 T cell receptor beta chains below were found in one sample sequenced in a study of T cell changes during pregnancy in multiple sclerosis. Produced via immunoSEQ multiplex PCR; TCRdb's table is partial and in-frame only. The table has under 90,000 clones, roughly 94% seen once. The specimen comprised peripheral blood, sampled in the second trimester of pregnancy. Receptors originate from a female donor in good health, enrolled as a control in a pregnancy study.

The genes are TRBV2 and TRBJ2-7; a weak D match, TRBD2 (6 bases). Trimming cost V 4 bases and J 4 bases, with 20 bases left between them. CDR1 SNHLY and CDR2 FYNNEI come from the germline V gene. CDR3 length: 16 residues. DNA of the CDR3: TGTGCCAGCAGTGTCGGTCCGGACTACGGTCAATACGAGCAGTACTTC. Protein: CASSVGPDYGQYEQYF.

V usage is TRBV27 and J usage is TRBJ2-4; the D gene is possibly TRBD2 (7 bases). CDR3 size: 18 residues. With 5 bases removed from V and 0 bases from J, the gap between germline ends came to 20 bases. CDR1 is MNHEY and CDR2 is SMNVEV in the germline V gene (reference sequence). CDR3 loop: CASSPRRGGGLAKNIQYF. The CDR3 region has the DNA TGTGCCAGCAGTCCCCGCCGGGGAGGGGGACTAGCCAAAAACATTCAGTACTTC.

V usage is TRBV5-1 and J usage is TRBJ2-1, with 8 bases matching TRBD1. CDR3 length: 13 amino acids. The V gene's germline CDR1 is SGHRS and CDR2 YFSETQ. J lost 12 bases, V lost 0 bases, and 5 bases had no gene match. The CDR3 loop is CASSLEGGTGQFF. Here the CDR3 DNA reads TGCGCCAGCAGCTTGGAGGGCGGGACAGGGCAGTTCTTC.

The CDR3 loop is CASSTILGGEQYF. In DNA, the CDR3 is TGTGCCAGCAGTACTATCCTAGGAGGCGAGCAGTACTTC. The chain carries TRBV11-3 and TRBJ2-7; TRBD2 might be the D (5 bases). In germline, CDR1 is SGHNT, CDR2 YENEEA. CDR3 size: 13 residues. V lost 6 bases to trimming and J lost 6 bases, with 15 bases between them.

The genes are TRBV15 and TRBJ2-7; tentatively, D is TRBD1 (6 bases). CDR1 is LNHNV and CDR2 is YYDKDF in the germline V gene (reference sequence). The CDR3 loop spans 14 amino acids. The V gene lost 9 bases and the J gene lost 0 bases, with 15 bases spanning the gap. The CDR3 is CATSQGQISYEQYF. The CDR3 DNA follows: TGTGCCACGTCACAGGGCCAAATCTCCTACGAGCAGTACTTC. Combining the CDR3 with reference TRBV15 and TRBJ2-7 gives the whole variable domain DAMVIQNPRYQVTQFGKPVTLSCSQTLNHNVMYWYQQKSSQAPKLLFHYYDKDFNNEADTPDNFQSRRPNTSFCFLDIRSPGLGDTAMYLCATSQGQISYEQYFGPGTRLTVT.

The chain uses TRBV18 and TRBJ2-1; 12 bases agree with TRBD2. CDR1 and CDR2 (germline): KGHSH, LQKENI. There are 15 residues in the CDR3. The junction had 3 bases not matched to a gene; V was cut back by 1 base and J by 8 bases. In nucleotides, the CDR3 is TGTGCCAGCTCACCACGGGCTAGCGGGAGGGATGAGCAGTTCTTC. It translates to CASSPRASGRDEQFF.